The 6 T cell receptor beta chains presented below share a single source sample, sequenced in a study of response to subunit inactivated influenza vaccine. TCRdb reanalysed the RT-PCR reads using MiXCR and keeps one entry per CDR3 protein. The sample contains 500,000 to 600,000 distinct CDR3 sequences, around 10% of which appear only once. These data are also associated with another study on T cells expressing NK-cell markers. That work adds: The authors generated TCR beta cDNA through 5'RACE template switching with UMIs.

This specimen was PBMCs from blood, taken on the day of vaccination. Receptor source: a man aged 45-65 years who received an inactivated influenza vaccine.

This clonotype was seen a handful of times. The J gene is TRBJ2-3, the V gene TRBV4-2; 13 bases are shared with TRBD2. Unmatched junction bases numbered 2, after V lost 2 bases and J lost 6 bases. The CDR3 is made up of 15 amino acids. The germline CDR1 and CDR2 sequences are LGHNA and YNFKEQ. DNA of the CDR3: TGTGCCAGCAGCCAAACGACTAGCGGGGGGGATACGCAGTATTTT. It yields the protein CASSQTTSGGDTQYF.

There are many counts of this clonotype. The chain couples TRBV12-3 or TRBV12-4 to TRBJ2-1; TRBD2 aligns across 12 bases. This CDR3 has 15 amino acids. V shed 6 bases, J shed 8 bases, and the junction held 8 bases outside the gene matches. CDR3 in DNA: TGTGCCAGCAGGACTAGCGGGGGTCGTTGGGATGAGCAGTTCTTC. Translated, it gives CASRTSGGRWDEQFF.

The chain recombines TRBV15 with TRBJ2-1, with a tentative D call TRBD2 (7 bases). There are 17 residues in the CDR3. Germline V CDR1 and CDR2: LNHNV, YYDKDF (reference sequence). Trimming took off 3 bases at V and 4 bases at J, with 19 bases between the two ends. The CDR3 loop is CATSRSPGAGAYNEQFF. The CDR3 region has the DNA TGTGCCACCAGCAGGAGCCCGGGGGCGGGGGCATACAATGAGCAGTTCTTC.

In DNA, the CDR3 is TGCAGTGCTAGGAAGGCAGGCGGGGTGAACACTGAAGCTTTCTTT. It yields the protein CSARKAGGVNTEAFF. V is TRBV20-1 and J is TRBJ1-1; D call uncertain. With 3 bases removed from V and 0 bases from J, the gap between germline ends came to 14 bases. This CDR3 spans 15 amino acids. The germline V gene encodes CDR1 DFQATT and CDR2 SNEGSKA (reference sequence).

There are a few counts of this clonotype. This chain connects TRBV29-1 to TRBJ2-5; 9 bases are shared with TRBD2. This CDR3 has 14 amino acids. Germline trimming cut 4 bases from V and 1 base from J; bases unmatched to any gene: 4. Germline CDR1 SQVTM, CDR2 ANQGSEA. This chain's CDR3 is CSVALAGFQETQYF. DNA of the CDR3: TGCAGCGTTGCCCTAGCGGGGTTCCAAGAGACCCAGTACTTC. Together with reference TRBV29-1 and TRBJ2-5, the CDR3 gives the full variable domain: SAVISQKPSRDICQRGTSLTIQCQVDSQVTMMFWYRQQPGQSLTLIATANQGSEATYESGFVIDKFPISRPNLTFSTLTVSNMSPEDSSIYLCSVALAGFQETQYFGPGTRLLVL.

This clonotype was seen a handful of times. The V call is TRBV29-1, the J call TRBJ2-3, with TRBD2 identical over 10 bases. CDR1 and CDR2 from the germline V gene are SQVTM and ANQGSEA. The length of the CDR3 is 13 residues. Unmatched junction bases numbered 5, after V lost 7 bases and J lost 4 bases. The CDR3 reads CSDSGGASDTQYF. For the CDR3, the DNA is TGCAGCGACAGCGGGGGGGCGTCAGATACGCAGTATTTT.